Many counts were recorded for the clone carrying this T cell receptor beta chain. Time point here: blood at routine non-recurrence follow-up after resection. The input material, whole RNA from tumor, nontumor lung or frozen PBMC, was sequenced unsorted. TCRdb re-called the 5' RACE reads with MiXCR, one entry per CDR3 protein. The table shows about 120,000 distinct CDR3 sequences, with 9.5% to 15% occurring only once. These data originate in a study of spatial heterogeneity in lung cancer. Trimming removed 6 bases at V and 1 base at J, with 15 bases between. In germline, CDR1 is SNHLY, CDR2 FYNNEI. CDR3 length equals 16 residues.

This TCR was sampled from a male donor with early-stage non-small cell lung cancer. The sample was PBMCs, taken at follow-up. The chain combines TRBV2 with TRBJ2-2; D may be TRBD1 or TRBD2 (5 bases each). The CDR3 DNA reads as TGTGCCAGCAGCACCGGGACCTCTAGGAACACCGGGGAGCTGTTTTTT. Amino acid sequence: CASSTGTSRNTGELFF.